The T cell receptor (beta chain) under discussion was sequenced for a study of tissue T cells after allogeneic stem cell transplantation. Points from the study as a whole: Within patients, tissue anatomy strongly shaped TCR repertoire composition.

The time point: mouse harvest day 7 after allogeneic transplant. Mouse grafts combined 10^7 T-cell-depleted bone marrow cells with 10^6 splenic CD5+ T cells. TCRbeta CDR3 was sequenced at survey depth with template counts. Libraries were prepared by immunoSEQ multiplex PCR; TCRdb keeps only in-frame clonotypes and omits some of them. The data contain almost 6,000 clones, less than 50% of them singletons. The sample holds one count of this clone. As yet, its antigen is unknown. Gene names follow the mouse nomenclature. Source material: gut tissue. This receptor was identified in a female BALB/c mouse given C57BL/6 T cells with graft-versus-host disease after an allogeneic hematopoietic cell transplant.

Incomplete CDR3 DNA: TGTGCCAGCTCTCTCGAAGGCACCTTGTAC. Translating gives CASSLEGTLY. The complete CDR3 reads CASSLEGTLYF. The rearrangement uses TRBV12-2 and TRBJ2-4; D not certain. The CDR3 end is not reached by the read, which stops 1 residue before it; the germline J gene fills it in. CDR1 is SGHLS and CDR2 is HYDKME in the germline V gene. V dropped 0 bases and J dropped 8 bases, with 5 bases sitting between them. The CDR3 loop spans 11 amino acids. The full variable domain, its missing parts supplied by reference TRBV12-2 and TRBJ2-4, is NSGVVQSPRYIIKGKGERSILKCIPISGHLSVAWYQQTQGQELKFFIQHYDKMERDKGNLPSRFSVQQFDDYHSEMNMSALELEDSAVYFCASSLEGTLYFGAGTRLSVL.